This T cell receptor beta chain was obtained from a study of blood T cell repertoires in COVID-19 (dated by TCRdb to the early 2020s). Regarding the research as a whole: Samples from collaborators originated in the United States, Italy and Spain and spanned both the acute and convalescent phases of COVID-19. The prospective study material was composed of cDNA or gDNA derived from T cells, B-cell-depleted T cells, or PBMCs. Subjects who had been exposed to COVID-19, were actively infected with it, or had recovered from it provided the deeply sampled blood TCRbeta repertoires that made up the dataset. The repertoires were released in a freely available public database meant as a resource for research on the immune response to SARS-CoV-2. The samples were drawn from two sources: the first 160 participants of the ongoing ImmuneRACE study, and 1,200 or so subjects contributed by 6 global collaborators. Nearly every sample came with metadata listing a de-identified subject ID, COVID-19 status, age in years and sex. HLA class I and class II types, where available, came from metadata supplied by the sample provider rather than from assay-based typing. Beyond this particular receptor, the publication reports: The amount of clinical and demographic metadata varied by source and participant and was provided uncurated.

Participants in the prospective study were enrolled through a virtual design, were aged about 18 to 100 years, and lived in 20 to 30 United States geographic areas. To assign participants to cohorts, the prospective study relied on clinical history that participants themselves reported in a screening survey and a study questionnaire. In the prospective study, mobile phlebotomists collected whole blood, serum and a nasopharyngeal or oropharyngeal swab from each participant. Prospective study participants could optionally give additional blood draws and questionnaires over a roughly 2-month period. Blood samples from the prospective study were shipped frozen or at room temperature prior to DNA extraction. Relative to germline, V is 6 bases shorter and J is 8 bases shorter, with 14 bases between their ends. The CDR3 covers 13 residues, taking in both the cysteine and the phenylalanine. Only the CDR3 region is kept as DNA, spanning 39 bases read in frame from base 1. Via the germline V gene (reference sequence), CDR1 is LNHDA and CDR2 SQIVND.

With respect to this clone: No cognate antigen has been identified for it. No much larger clonotype is one base removed from it; base qualities were not supplied.

TCRbeta CDR3 regions were amplified from genomic DNA by means of the immunoSEQ Assay, a bias-controlled multiplex PCR. Turning to the authors' computational methods: Within the assay, amplification of reference gene primers was used to estimate how many nucleated cells each sample contained. Sequence reads were collapsed and filtered to measure the absolute abundance of every unique TCRbeta CDR3 rearrangement. For each sample, productive Simpson clonality was calculated by taking the square root of Simpson's diversity index across productive rearrangements. Entries here come from immuneACCESS through TCRdb and include only in-frame sequences with V and J called. Some clones fail to appear in such tables; in the studies checked, an unresolved V gene covers under half of the shortfall, and the cause of the remainder is unknown. For V, J and clone size, that table is used; D and trimming come from the DNA. In all, the sample holds about 200,000 clones, and 86% of those were seen once. In total, the top ten clones hold 3% to 4.5% of the sample.

The TCR was taken from a woman aged 40 to 50 with acute COVID-19. The source material was PBMCs or T cells enriched from blood (not recorded which). The chain is encoded by TRBV19 joined to TRBJ2-1, with the D gene not confidently named. The sequence in DNA is TGTGCCAGTAGCCCCCCAATGAGCCATGAGCAGTTCTTC. This translates into CASSPPMSHEQFF.